This T cell receptor beta chain was found in a study of blood T cell repertoires in COVID-19. Generated by immunoSEQ multiplex PCR, the TCRdb table keeps only in-frame clones and is missing some. Altogether around 280,000 clones are present, around 90% being singletons, with the ten largest covering roughly 6.2%. Categorization into cohorts depended on clinical history that participants reported. This clone has only a few counts. Losses at the gene ends were 5 bases for V and 7 bases for J; bases not matched to a gene: 7. There are 15 residues in the CDR3. The germline CDR1 and CDR2 sequences are KGHDR and SFDVKD.

The V and J genes are TRBV24-1 and TRBJ2-1, with 10 bases fitting TRBD2. Sequences were obtained from PBMCs or T cells enriched from blood (not recorded which). The receptor's source is a woman aged 40-49 years who had recovered from COVID-19. The CDR3 sequence: CATSGRASGSNEQFF. The DNA of the CDR3 is TGTGCCACCAGTGGGCGGGCTAGCGGGAGTAATGAGCAGTTCTTC.